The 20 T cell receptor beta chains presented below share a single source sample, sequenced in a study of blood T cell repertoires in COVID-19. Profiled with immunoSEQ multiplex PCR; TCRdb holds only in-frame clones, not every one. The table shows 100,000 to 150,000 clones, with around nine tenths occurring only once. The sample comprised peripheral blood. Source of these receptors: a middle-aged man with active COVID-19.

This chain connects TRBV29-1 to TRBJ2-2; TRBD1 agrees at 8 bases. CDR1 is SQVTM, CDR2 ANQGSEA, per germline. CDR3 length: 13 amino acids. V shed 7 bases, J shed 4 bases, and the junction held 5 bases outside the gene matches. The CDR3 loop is CSAGGASTGELFF. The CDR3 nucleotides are TGCAGCGCAGGGGGCGCAAGCACCGGGGAGCTGTTTTTT.

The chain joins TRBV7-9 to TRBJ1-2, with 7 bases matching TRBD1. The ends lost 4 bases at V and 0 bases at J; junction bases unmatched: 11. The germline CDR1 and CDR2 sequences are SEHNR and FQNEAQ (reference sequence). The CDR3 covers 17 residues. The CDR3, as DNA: TGTGCCAGCAGCTCCTCCCGGAATGACAGGGCTAACTATGGCTACACCTTC. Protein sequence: CASSSSRNDRANYGYTF. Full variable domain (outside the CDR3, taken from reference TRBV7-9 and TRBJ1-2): DTGVSQNPRHKITKRGQNVTFRCDPISEHNRLYWYRQTLGQGPEFLTYFQNEAQLEKSRLLSDRFSAERPKGSFSTLEIQRTEQGDSAMYLCASSSSRNDRANYGYTFGSGTRLTVV.

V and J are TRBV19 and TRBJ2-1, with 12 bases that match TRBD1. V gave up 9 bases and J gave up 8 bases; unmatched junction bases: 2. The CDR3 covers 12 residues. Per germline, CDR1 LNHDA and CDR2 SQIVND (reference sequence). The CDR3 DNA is TGTGCCAGCGGGACAGGGGGCGATGAGCAGTTCTTC. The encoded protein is CASGTGGDEQFF.

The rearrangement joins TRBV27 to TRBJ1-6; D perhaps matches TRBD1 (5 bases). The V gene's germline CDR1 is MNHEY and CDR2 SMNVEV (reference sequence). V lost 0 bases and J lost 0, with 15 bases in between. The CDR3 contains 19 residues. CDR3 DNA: TGTGCCAGCAGTTTATCGCTGACAGCCTCCCTCTCCTATAATTCACCCCTCCACTTT. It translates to CASSLSLTASLSYNSPLHF.

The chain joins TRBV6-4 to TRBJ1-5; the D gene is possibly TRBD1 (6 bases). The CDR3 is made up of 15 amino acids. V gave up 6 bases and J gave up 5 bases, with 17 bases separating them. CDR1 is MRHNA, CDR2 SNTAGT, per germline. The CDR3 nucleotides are TGTGCCAGCAGCCCAGGGGCAGGAGCACATCAGCCCCAGCATTTT. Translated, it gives CASSPGAGAHQPQHF.

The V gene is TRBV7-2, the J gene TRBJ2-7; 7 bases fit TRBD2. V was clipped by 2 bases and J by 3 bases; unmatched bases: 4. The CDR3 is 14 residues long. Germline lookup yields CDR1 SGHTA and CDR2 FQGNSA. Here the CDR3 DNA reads TGTGCCAGCAGCTTACTCGGGACTAACTACGAGCAGTACTTC. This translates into CASSLLGTNYEQYF.

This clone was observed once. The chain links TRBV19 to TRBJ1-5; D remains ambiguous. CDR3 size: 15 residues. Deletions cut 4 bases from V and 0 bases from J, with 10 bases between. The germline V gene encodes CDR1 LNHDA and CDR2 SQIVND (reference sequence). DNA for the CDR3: TGTGCCAGTAGTACCCTGGACTATAGCAATCAGCCCCAGCATTTT. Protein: CASSTLDYSNQPQHF.

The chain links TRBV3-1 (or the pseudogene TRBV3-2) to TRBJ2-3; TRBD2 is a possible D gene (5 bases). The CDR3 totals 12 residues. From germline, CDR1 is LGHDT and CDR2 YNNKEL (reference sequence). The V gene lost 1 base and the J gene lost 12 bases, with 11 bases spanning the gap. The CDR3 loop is CASSQVRRNQYF. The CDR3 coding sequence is TGTGCCAGCAGCCAAGTTCGGAGGAATCAGTATTTT.

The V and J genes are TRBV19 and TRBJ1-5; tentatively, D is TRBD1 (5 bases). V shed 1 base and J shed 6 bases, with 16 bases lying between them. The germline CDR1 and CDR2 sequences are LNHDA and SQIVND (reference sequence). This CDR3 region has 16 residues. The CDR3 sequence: CASSIGRGRNGQPQHF. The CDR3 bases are TGTGCCAGTAGTATAGGGCGGGGCAGAAACGGTCAGCCCCAGCATTTT.

DNA of the CDR3: TGCGCCAGCAGTACCGGGACTAGCGGGACCGATGAGCAGTTCTTC. Amino acid sequence: CASSTGTSGTDEQFF. This chain joins TRBV10-1 and TRBJ2-1; 13 bases line up with TRBD2. Trimming at V came to 5 bases and at J to 8 bases, leaving 6 bases not matched to a gene. Germline V gives CDR1 WNHNN, CDR2 SYGVQD (reference sequence). The CDR3 consists of 15 residues.

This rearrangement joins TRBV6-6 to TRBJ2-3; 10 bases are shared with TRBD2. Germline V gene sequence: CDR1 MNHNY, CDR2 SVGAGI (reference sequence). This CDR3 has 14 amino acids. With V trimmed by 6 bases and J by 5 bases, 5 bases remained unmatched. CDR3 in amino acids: CASSPLAGRDTQYF. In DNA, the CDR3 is TGTGCCAGCAGCCCACTAGCGGGGCGAGATACGCAGTATTTT.

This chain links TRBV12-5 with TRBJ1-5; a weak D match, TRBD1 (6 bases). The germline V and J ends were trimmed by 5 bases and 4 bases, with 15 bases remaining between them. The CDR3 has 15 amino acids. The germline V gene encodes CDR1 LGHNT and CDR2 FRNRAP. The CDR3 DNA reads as TGTGCTAGTGGTGGGCCTTTGGACAGAAATCAGCCCCAGCATTTT. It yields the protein CASGGPLDRNQPQHF.

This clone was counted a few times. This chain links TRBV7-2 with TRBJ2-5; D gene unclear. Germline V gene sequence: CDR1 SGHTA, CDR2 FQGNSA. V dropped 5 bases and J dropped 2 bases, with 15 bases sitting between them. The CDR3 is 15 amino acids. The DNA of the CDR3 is TGTGCCAGCAGCCCACATTGGTCCCCACAAGAGACCCAGTACTTC. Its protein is CASSPHWSPQETQYF.

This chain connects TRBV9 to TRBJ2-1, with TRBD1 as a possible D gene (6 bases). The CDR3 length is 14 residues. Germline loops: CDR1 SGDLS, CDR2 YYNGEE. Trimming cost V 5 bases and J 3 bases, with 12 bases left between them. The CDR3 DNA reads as TGTGCCAGCAGTGGTTCAGGGGTCTACAATGAGCAGTTCTTC. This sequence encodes CASSGSGVYNEQFF.

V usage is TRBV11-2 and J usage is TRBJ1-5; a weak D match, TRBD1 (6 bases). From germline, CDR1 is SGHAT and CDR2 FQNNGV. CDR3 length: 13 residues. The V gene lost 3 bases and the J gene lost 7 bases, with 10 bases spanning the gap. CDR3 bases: TGTGCCAGCAGCTTGCAGGGGTTACAGCCCCAGCATTTT. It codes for CASSLQGLQPQHF.

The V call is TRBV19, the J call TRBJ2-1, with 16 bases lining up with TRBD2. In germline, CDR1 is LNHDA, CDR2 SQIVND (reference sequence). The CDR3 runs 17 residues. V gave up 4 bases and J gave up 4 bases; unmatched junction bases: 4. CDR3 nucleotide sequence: TGTGCCAGTAGTACCGGGACTAGCGGGGGGGCGTACAATGAGCAGTTCTTC. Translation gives CASSTGTSGGAYNEQFF.

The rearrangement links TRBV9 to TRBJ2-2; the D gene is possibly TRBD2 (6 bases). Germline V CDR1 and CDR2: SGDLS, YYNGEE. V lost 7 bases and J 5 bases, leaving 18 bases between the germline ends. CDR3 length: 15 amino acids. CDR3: CASGVEGRRTGELFF. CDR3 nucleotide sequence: TGTGCCAGCGGGGTGGAGGGGCGGAGGACCGGGGAGCTGTTTTTT.

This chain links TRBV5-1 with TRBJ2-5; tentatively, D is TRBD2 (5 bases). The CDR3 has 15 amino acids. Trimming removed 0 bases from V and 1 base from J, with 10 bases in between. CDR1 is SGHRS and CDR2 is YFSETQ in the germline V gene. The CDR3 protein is CASSLVPGIQETQYF. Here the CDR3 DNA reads TGCGCCAGCAGCTTGGTTCCGGGAATCCAAGAGACCCAGTACTTC.

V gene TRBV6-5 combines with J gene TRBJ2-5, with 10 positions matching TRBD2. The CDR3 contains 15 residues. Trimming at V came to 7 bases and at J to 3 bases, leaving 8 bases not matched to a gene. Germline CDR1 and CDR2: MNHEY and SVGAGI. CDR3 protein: CASNRPGLAKETQYF. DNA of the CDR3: TGTGCCAGCAACCGACCGGGACTAGCGAAAGAGACCCAGTACTTC.

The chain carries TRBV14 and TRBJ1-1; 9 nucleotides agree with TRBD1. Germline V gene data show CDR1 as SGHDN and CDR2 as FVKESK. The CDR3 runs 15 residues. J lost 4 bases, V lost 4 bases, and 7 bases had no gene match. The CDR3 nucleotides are TGTGCCAGCAGCCCACTACAGGGGGCGGGCACTGAAGCTTTCTTT. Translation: CASSPLQGAGTEAFF.